This TCR beta chain was recorded in a study of cytomegalovirus exposure and HLA in healthy donors. General study findings and limits: Indistinguishable V segments, including TRBV6-2 and TRBV6-3, were excluded.

The CDR3 length is 12 residues. Germline CDR1 is SGHTS and CDR2 is YDEGEE. Trimming shortened V by 6 bases and J by 6 bases, and 12 bases separated the two germline ends. Both 60 Vbeta primers and 13 Jbeta primers went into the PCR. Some clones are missing from TCRdb's copy, which holds only in-frame ones; the method was immunoSEQ multiplex PCR. The data hold about 210,000 clones, with about 83% observed a single time. Note on this clone: Antigen specificity is unknown.

The sequencing sample was made of PBMCs. The rearrangement joins TRBV5-8 to TRBJ2-5; TRBD2 is a possible D gene (5 bases). This sequence was found in a woman in her forties or fifties in good health and CMV-seropositive. The CDR3 region has the DNA TGTGCCAGCACGGGAAAGACTCAGACCCAGTACTTC. Translation: CASTGKTQTQYF.